These 22 T cell receptor beta chains were sequenced from one sample in a study of blood T cell repertoires in COVID-19. Assay: immunoSEQ multiplex PCR; the TCRdb copy retains only in-frame clones and omits some. The table has roughly 200,000 clones, roughly four fifths seen once. Input material: PBMCs or T cells enriched from blood (not recorded which). Receptors were obtained from a man aged 35 to 55 who had recovered from COVID-19.

The rearrangement joins TRBV6-5 to TRBJ2-1, with 10 bases aligning to TRBD2. J gave up 4 bases and V 11 bases, and 8 bases lay outside the gene matches. This CDR3 comprises 14 residues. CDR1 is MNHEY, CDR2 SVGAGI, per germline. The CDR3 loop is CAALGAGGYNEQFF. CDR3 sequence (DNA): TGTGCCGCTCTTGGAGCGGGAGGGTACAATGAGCAGTTCTTC.

This chain connects TRBV19 to TRBJ1-1; 8 positions match TRBD1. The CDR3 has 14 residues. The ends lost 4 bases at V and 6 bases at J; junction bases unmatched: 7. Germline CDR1 is LNHDA and CDR2 is SQIVND (reference sequence). CDR3 sequence (DNA): TGTGCCAGTAGTAAGGCAGGGGGCGGGGCTGAAGCTTTCTTT. It is translated as CASSKAGGGAEAFF.

The V gene is TRBV28, the J gene TRBJ1-2; maybe TRBD1 (5 bases). V dropped 10 bases and J dropped 5 bases, with 14 bases sitting between them. Germline assignment: CDR1 MDHEN and CDR2 SYDVKM. The CDR3 loop spans 12 amino acids. The CDR3 nucleotides read TGTGCCACCTATAGACAGCCGTATGGCTACACCTTC. Translating gives CATYRQPYGYTF.

The chain joins TRBV11-2 to TRBJ1-2; TRBD1 matches at 8 bases. The CDR3 runs to 14 residues. The V segment lost 3 bases and the J segment 3 bases; nucleotides outside the gene matches: 3. Germline V gives CDR1 SGHAT, CDR2 FQNNGV. CDR3 region: CASSFQGADYGYTF. The CDR3 region has the DNA TGTGCCAGCAGCTTCCAGGGGGCGGACTATGGCTACACCTTC. Drawing the rest from reference TRBV11-2 and TRBJ1-2, the complete variable domain is EAGVAQSPRYKIIEKRQSVAFWCNPISGHATLYWYQQILGQGPKLLIQFQNNGVVDDSQLPKDRFSAERLKGVDSTLKIQPAKLEDSAVYLCASSFQGADYGYTFGSGTRLTVV.

Only a few counts were recorded for this clone. V and J are TRBV29-1 and TRBJ1-2, with D unclear. Trimming stripped 1 base from V and 5 bases from J, with 14 bases between. Germline CDR1 is SQVTM and CDR2 is ANQGSEA. CDR3 length: 14 residues. Here the CDR3 DNA reads TGCAGCGTTGAAGTATGGAGGGAGGCGTATGGCTACACCTTC. Residues: CSVEVWREAYGYTF.

V usage is TRBV27 and J usage is TRBJ2-1; 10 bases agree with TRBD2. V was pared by 3 bases and J by 8 bases, with 7 bases of the junction left unmatched. The CDR3 consists of 15 residues. Germline CDR1 is MNHEY and CDR2 is SMNVEV (reference sequence). As DNA, the CDR3 is TGTGCCAGCAGTTTCGGTCTAGCGGGAGAGCATGAGCAGTTCTTC. Its translation: CASSFGLAGEHEQFF.

The rearrangement joins TRBV19 to TRBJ2-5; maybe TRBD1 (6 bases). Germline V CDR1 and CDR2: LNHDA, SQIVND (reference sequence). Trimming left V 7 bases short and J 5 bases short, with 11 bases between. The CDR3 is 12 residues long. In DNA, the CDR3 is TGTGCCAGTACCCAAACAGGGGAGACCCAGTACTTC. Its protein is CASTQTGETQYF.

V gene TRBV4-2 combines with J gene TRBJ2-2, with TRBD2 as a possible D gene (6 bases). The V and J ends lost 0 bases and 9 bases respectively, with 11 bases between them. Germline lookup yields CDR1 LGHNA and CDR2 YNFKEQ. The CDR3 length is 14 residues. CDR3 nucleotide sequence: TGTGCCAGCAGCCAAGAATGGGGGGACCGGGAGCTGTTTTTT. This gives the protein CASSQEWGDRELFF.

The chain combines TRBV28 with TRBJ1-2; D is possibly TRBD1 (5 bases). The ends were cut back, 2 bases at V and 6 bases at J, with 10 bases in the middle. Germline CDR1 and CDR2: MDHEN and SYDVKM. The CDR3 spans 13 residues. As DNA, the CDR3 is TGTGCCAGCAGTTTAAGCGCAGGGAATGGCTACACCTTC. Protein sequence: CASSLSAGNGYTF.

This clone was seen more than once but under ten times. The chain combines TRBV3-1 (or the pseudogene TRBV3-2) with TRBJ2-5; maybe TRBD2 (5 bases). In germline, CDR1 is LGHDT, CDR2 YNNKEL (reference sequence). Trimming left V 8 bases short and J 4 bases short, with 11 bases between. The CDR3 consists of 12 residues. The CDR3 protein is CASRLHGETQYF. The CDR3 DNA is TGTGCCAGCCGACTACACGGAGAGACCCAGTACTTC.

The chain couples TRBV20-1 to TRBJ2-3; maybe TRBD2 (5 bases). The CDR3 totals 15 residues. Trimming took off 3 bases at V and 6 bases at J, with 19 bases between the two ends. The germline gives CDR1 DFQATT, CDR2 SNEGSKA (reference sequence). CDR3 loop: CSASGRAAPPDTQYF. Here the CDR3 DNA reads TGCAGTGCTAGTGGGCGAGCGGCACCGCCTGATACGCAGTATTTT.

This clone was seen once. This chain links TRBV5-1 with TRBJ2-2; D possibly corresponds to TRBD2 (6 bases). This CDR3 has 16 residues. The germline V gene has CDR1 SGHRS and CDR2 YFSETQ. The ends were cut back, 7 bases at V and 5 bases at J, with 21 bases in the middle. For the CDR3, the DNA is TGCGCCAGCCGCCTGGTGGTCTCTGGGGGGACCGGGGAGCTGTTTTTT. It encodes CASRLVVSGGTGELFF.

This sequence joins TRBV14 and TRBJ2-3; perhaps TRBD2 as D (5 bases). V was shortened by 8 bases and J by 8 bases, with 20 bases between the two germline ends. CDR1 and CDR2 (germline): SGHDN, FVKESK. This CDR3 is 14 amino acids long. In nucleotides, the CDR3 is TGTGCCAGCGGACGGGGTCTTTTGAGTGGTACGCAGTATTTT. Translation gives CASGRGLLSGTQYF. The full variable domain, with the rest looked up from reference TRBV14 and TRBJ2-3, is EAGVTQFPSHSVIEKGQTVTLRCDPISGHDNLYWYRRVMGKEIKFLLHFVKESKQDESGMPNNRFLAERTGGTYSTLKVQPAELEDSGVYFCASGRGLLSGTQYFGPGTRLTVL.

This clone was seen a single time. V gene TRBV4-3 combines with J gene TRBJ1-2, with 10 bases aligning to TRBD1. The V segment lost 4 bases and the J segment 7 bases; nucleotides outside the gene matches: 6. Germline CDR1 reads LGHNA; CDR2 reads YSLEER. This CDR3 is built from 14 residues. This CDR3 reads CASSPDRGTGGYTF. CDR3 nucleotides: TGCGCCAGCAGCCCGGACAGGGGGACGGGTGGCTACACCTTC.

This chain uses TRBV5-1 with TRBJ2-1; possible D gene TRBD2, 5 bases. CDR3 size: 16 residues. V was shortened by 1 base and J by 6 bases, with 17 bases between the two germline ends. CDR1 SGHRS and CDR2 YFSETQ come from the germline V gene. The CDR3 loop reads CASSLSGSGLSNEQFF. The CDR3 DNA follows: TGCGCCAGCAGCTTGAGCGGCTCGGGATTGTCCAATGAGCAGTTCTTC. Using reference TRBV5-1 and TRBJ2-1 for the parts outside the CDR3, the full variable domain is KAGVTQTPRYLIKTRGQQVTLSCSPISGHRSVSWYQQTPGQGLQFLFEYFSETQRNKGNFPGRFSGRQFSNSRSEMNVSTLELGDSALYLCASSLSGSGLSNEQFFGPGTRLTVL.

The CDR3 DNA reads TGTGCCAGCAGCTTTTACAGGGGATTCCAGGCTGAAGCTTTCTTT. Its translation is CASSFYRGFQAEAFF. V gene TRBV7-8 combines with J gene TRBJ1-1, with 7 positions matching TRBD1. V lost 3 bases, J lost 6 bases, and 10 bases stayed unmatched. CDR3 size: 15 residues. Per germline, CDR1 SGHVS and CDR2 FQNEAQ.

The rearrangement links TRBV10-3 to TRBJ2-1, with 10 nucleotides matching TRBD2. The CDR3 runs to 13 residues. Germline values: CDR1 ENHRY, CDR2 SYGVKD. The V segment lost 8 bases and the J segment 9 bases; nucleotides outside the gene matches: 7. CDR3 loop: CAIHPGLASEQFF. CDR3 in DNA: TGTGCCATCCACCCGGGACTAGCGTCTGAGCAGTTCTTC.

The chain carries TRBV6-5 and TRBJ1-4; tentatively, D is TRBD1 (6 bases). The CDR3 is 15 residues long. The germline CDR1 and CDR2 sequences are MNHEY and SVGAGI. With 5 bases removed from V and 5 bases from J, the gap between germline ends came to 15 bases. CDR3 DNA sequence: TGTGCCAGCAGTCCCGGGGGGGCGGAAAATGAAAAACTGTTTTTT. Its protein product is CASSPGGAENEKLFF.

The V and J genes are TRBV7-3 and TRBJ2-1; 12 bases are shared with TRBD2. This CDR3 is 17 amino acids long. Germline CDR1 and CDR2: SGHTA and FQGTGA. Trimming took 0 bases from V and 4 from J; bases not matched to a gene: 4. The CDR3 region is CASSLTSTSGGYNEQFF. The CDR3 DNA sequence: TGTGCCAGCAGCTTAACGTCAACTAGCGGGGGGTACAATGAGCAGTTCTTC.

This sequence joins TRBV11-2 and TRBJ2-7, with 7 bases fitting TRBD2. V lost 2 bases and J lost 2; bases outside the gene matches: 6. The CDR3 runs to 15 residues. Germline V gene data show CDR1 as SGHAT and CDR2 as FQNNGV. As DNA, the CDR3 is TGTGCCAGCAGCTTATCTAGCGGTGTACCCTACGAGCAGTACGTC. Protein product: CASSLSSGVPYEQYV.

The rearrangement links TRBV18 to TRBJ1-1, with 7 bases fitting TRBD1. Looked up from germline, CDR1 is KGHSH and CDR2 is LQKENI. The V and J ends lost 6 bases and 1 base, in that order; junction bases with no gene match: 8. This CDR3 has 15 residues. The CDR3 reads CASSPYRGWNTEAFF. The DNA for the CDR3 is TGTGCCAGCTCGCCGTACAGGGGTTGGAACACTGAAGCTTTCTTT.

As DNA, the CDR3 is TGCAGCGCGGTGAACAGGGCGGGTACTGAAGCTTTCTTT. Encoded protein: CSAVNRAGTEAFF. The rearrangement uses TRBV29-1 and TRBJ1-1; D perhaps matches TRBD1 (6 bases). Trimming shortened V by 7 bases and J by 5 bases, and 17 bases separated the two germline ends. Germline assignment: CDR1 SQVTM and CDR2 ANQGSEA. CDR3 length: 13 residues.